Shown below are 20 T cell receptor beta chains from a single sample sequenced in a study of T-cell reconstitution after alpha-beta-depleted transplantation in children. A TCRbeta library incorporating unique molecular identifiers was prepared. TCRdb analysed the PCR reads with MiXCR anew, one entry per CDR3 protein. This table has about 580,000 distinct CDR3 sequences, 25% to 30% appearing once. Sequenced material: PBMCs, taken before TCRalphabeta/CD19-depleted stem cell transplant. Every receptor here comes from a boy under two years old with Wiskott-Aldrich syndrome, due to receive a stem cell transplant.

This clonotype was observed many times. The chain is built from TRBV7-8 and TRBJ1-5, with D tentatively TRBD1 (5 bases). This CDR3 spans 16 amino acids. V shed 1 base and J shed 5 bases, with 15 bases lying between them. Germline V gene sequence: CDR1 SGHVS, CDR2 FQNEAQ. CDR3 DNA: TGTGCCAGCAGCTTAGATGAGGGGCCGACAGATCAGCCCCAGCATTTT. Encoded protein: CASSLDEGPTDQPQHF.

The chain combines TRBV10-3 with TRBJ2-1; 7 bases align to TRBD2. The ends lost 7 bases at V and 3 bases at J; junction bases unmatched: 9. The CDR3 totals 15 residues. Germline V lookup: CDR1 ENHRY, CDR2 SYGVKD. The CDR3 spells CAIKLGLEFYNEQFF. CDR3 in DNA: TGTGCCATCAAGCTAGGACTAGAATTCTACAATGAGCAGTTCTTC.

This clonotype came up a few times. The CDR3 coding sequence is TGTGCCAGCAGTCCCCCCCCGGGCCGGAACACTGAAGCTTTCTTT. Translating gives CASSPPPGRNTEAFF. The chain is built from TRBV12-3 or TRBV12-4 and TRBJ1-1, with D unclear. With 5 bases removed from V and 1 base from J, the gap between germline ends came to 14 bases. The CDR3 spans 15 residues.

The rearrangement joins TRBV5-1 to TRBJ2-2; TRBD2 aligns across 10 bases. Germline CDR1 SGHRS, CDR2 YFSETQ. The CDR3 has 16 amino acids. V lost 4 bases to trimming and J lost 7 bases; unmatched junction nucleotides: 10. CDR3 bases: TGCGCCAGCAGCCGAGGGGCTAGCGGGAGCCTCGGGGAGCTGTTTTTT. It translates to CASSRGASGSLGELFF.

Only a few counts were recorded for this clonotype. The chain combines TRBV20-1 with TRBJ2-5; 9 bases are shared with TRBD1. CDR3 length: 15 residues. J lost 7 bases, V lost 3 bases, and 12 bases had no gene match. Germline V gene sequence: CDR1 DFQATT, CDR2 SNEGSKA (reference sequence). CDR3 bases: TGCAGTGCTAGCCGACGACAGGGGGATCATATGACCCAGTACTTC. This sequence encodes CSASRRQGDHMTQYF.

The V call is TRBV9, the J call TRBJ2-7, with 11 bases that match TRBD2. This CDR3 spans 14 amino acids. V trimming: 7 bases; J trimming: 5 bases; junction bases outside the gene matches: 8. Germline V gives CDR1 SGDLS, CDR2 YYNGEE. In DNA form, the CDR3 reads TGTGCCAGCCAACCGGGACTAGCGGCGCACGAGCAGTACTTC. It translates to CASQPGLAAHEQYF.

The CDR3 coding sequence is TGCGCCAGCAGCTTAGGGACGGTTCAAGATACGCAGTATTTT. Translating it yields CASSLGTVQDTQYF. The chain links TRBV5-1 to TRBJ2-3; D could derive from TRBD1 or TRBD2 (5 bases each). Germline CDR1 and CDR2: SGHRS and YFSETQ. The CDR3 extends over 14 amino acids. V was cut by 2 bases and J by 5 bases, with 12 bases left in between.

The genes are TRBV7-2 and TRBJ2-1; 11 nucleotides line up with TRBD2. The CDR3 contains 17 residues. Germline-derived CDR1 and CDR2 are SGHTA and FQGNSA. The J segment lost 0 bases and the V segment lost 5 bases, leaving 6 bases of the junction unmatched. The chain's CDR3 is CASSTGLAESSYNEQFF. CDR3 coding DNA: TGTGCCAGCAGCACGGGACTAGCGGAGAGCTCCTACAATGAGCAGTTCTTC. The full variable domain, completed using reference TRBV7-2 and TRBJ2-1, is GAGVSQSPSNKVTEKGKDVELRCDPISGHTALYWYRQSLGQGLEFLIYFQGNSAPDKSGLPSDRFSAERTGGSVSTLTIQRTQQEDSAVYLCASSTGLAESSYNEQFFGPGTRLTVL.

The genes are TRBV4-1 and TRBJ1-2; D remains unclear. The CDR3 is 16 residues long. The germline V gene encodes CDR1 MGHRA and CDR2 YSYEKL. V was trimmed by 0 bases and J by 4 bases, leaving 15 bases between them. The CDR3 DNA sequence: TGCGCCAGCAGCCAAGATTTAAGGCAGGTCTTCTATGGCTACACCTTC. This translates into CASSQDLRQVFYGYTF.

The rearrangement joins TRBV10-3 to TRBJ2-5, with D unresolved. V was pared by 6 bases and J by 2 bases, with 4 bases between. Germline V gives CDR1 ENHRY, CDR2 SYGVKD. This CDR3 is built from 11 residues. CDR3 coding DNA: TGTGCCATCAGCCAGCAAGAGACCCAGTACTTC. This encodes CAISQQETQYF.

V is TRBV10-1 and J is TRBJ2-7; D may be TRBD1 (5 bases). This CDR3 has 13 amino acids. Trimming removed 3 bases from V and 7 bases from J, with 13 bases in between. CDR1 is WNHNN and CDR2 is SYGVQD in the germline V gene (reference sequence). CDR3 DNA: TGCGCCAGCAGTGAAAAGGGGTTGAGTGAGCAGTACTTC. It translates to CASSEKGLSEQYF.

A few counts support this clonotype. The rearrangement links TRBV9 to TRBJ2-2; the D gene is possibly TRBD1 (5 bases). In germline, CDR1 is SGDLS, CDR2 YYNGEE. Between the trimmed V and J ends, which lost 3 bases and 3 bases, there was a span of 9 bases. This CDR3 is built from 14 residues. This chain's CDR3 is CASSGGGYTGELFF. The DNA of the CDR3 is TGTGCCAGCAGCGGGGGCGGATACACCGGGGAGCTGTTTTTT.

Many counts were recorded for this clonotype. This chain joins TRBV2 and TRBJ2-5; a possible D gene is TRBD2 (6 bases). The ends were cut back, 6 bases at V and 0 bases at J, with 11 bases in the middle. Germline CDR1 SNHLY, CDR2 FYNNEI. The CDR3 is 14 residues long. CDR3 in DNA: TGTGCCAGCAGCAAGAGCGGGTACCAAGAGACCCAGTACTTC. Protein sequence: CASSKSGYQETQYF. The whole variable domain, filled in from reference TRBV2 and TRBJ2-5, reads EPEVTQTPSHQVTQMGQEVILRCVPISNHLYFYWYRQILGQKVEFLVSFYNNEISEKSEIFDDQFSVERPDGSNFTLKIRSTKLEDSAMYFCASSKSGYQETQYFGPGTRLLVL.

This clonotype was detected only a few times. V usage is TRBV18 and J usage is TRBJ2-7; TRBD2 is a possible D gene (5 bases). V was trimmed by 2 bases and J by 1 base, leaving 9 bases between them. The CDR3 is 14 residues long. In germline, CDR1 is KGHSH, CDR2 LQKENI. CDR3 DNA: TGTGCCAGCTCACCAGCCAGCGGATCCTACGAGCAGTACTTC. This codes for CASSPASGSYEQYF.

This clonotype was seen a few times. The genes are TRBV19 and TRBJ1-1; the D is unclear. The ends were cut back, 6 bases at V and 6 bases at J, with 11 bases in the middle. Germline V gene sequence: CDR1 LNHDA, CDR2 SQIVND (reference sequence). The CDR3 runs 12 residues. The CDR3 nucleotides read TGTGCCAGTAGCCCGGAACCACCTGAAGCTTTCTTT. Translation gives CASSPEPPEAFF.

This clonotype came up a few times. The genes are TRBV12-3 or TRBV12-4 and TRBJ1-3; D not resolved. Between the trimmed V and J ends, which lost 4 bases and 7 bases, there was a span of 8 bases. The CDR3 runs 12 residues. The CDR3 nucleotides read TGTGCCAGCAGTTCCCGGCGGAACACCATATATTTT. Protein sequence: CASSSRRNTIYF.

DNA for the CDR3: TGTGCCAGCTGTAGTAGCTCCTACGAGCAGTACTTC. This encodes CASCSSSYEQYF. This chain joins TRBV14 and TRBJ2-7; D call uncertain. Looked up from germline, CDR1 is SGHDN and CDR2 is FVKESK. The CDR3 totals 12 residues. Trimming stripped 8 bases from V and 0 bases from J, with 8 bases between.

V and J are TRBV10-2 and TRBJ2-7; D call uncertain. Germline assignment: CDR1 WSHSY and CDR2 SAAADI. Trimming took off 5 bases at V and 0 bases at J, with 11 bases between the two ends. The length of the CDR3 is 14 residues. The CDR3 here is CASSLTVGSYEQYF. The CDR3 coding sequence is TGCGCCAGCAGTCTTACGGTTGGCTCCTACGAGCAGTACTTC.

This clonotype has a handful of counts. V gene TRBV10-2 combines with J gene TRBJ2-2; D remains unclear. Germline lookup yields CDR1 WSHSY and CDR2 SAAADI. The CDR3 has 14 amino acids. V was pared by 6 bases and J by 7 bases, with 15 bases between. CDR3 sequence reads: CASSARELLGELFF. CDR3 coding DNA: TGCGCCAGCAGCGCGCGCGAGCTACTCGGGGAGCTGTTTTTT.

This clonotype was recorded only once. The CDR3 nucleotides read TGCGCCAGCAGCTTGGCGGCCCTGAGAAGCACAGATACGCAGTATTTT. It translates to CASSLAALRSTDTQYF. The J gene is TRBJ2-3, the V gene TRBV5-1; D remains unclear. V lost 0 bases to trimming and J lost 0 bases, with 11 bases between them. The CDR3 has 16 residues. Germline values: CDR1 SGHRS, CDR2 YFSETQ.